In its sample, the clone carrying this T cell receptor beta chain was seen many times. Antigen unknown. This sample is part of a study of T cell repertoires in cytomegalovirus infection. Whole-study context: Matching HLA type and CMV infection were both indicated by public TCR beta signatures.

Germline values: CDR1 SGHDT, CDR2 YYEEEE. The CDR3 runs to 15 residues. The V end was cut by 7 bases, the J end by 0 bases, with 17 bases between. Findings of the study overall: Cumulative frequency (of public TCR beta family members) identified carriers of CMV plus the relevant HLA. Clonotype analysis showed dominance of the ex vivo response by HLA-C-restricted CMV-specific TCR beta clonotypes.

A single record per CDR3 protein comes from TCRdb applying MiXCR to the reads. In the table there are about 300,000 distinct CDR3 sequences, around 9.1% of which are singletons. This chain connects TRBV5-6 to TRBJ2-7; D is perhaps TRBD1 or TRBD2 (5 bases each). The sequence came from a human donor in good health (CMV status not recorded). Some clones in this sample may be carry-over from other donors' samples. Source material: PBMCs. In DNA form, the CDR3 reads TGTGCCAGCGGGGGATCGGGTAAGGGCTCCTACGAGCAGTACGTC. It is translated as CASGGSGKGSYEQYV.